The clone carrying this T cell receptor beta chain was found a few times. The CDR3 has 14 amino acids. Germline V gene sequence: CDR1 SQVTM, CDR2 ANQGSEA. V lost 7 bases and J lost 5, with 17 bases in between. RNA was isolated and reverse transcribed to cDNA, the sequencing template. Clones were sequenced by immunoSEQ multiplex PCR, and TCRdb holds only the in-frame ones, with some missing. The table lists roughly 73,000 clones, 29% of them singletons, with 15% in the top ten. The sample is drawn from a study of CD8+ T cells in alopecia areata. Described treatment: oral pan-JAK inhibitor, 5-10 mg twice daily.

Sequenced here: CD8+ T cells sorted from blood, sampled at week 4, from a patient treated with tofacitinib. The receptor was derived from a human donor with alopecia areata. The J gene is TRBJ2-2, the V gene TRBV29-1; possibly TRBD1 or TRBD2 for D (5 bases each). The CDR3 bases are TGCAGCGGAGGGTTGGACACAAGTACCGGGGAGCTGTTTTTT. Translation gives CSGGLDTSTGELFF.